The 23 T cell receptor beta chains reported below all come from one sample, sequenced in a study of response to subunit inactivated influenza vaccine. TCRdb re-derived calls from the RT-PCR reads in MiXCR, one entry per CDR3 protein. The table lists 630,000 or so distinct CDR3 sequences, 15% to 19% of them singletons. The sample was PBMCs from blood, taken roughly 12 days after vaccination. The receptors derive from a middle-aged man who received an inactivated influenza vaccine.

This clonotype was counted ten times or more. V is TRBV7-8 and J is TRBJ2-7; TRBD2 agrees at 9 bases. Germline V gives CDR1 SGHVS, CDR2 FQNEAQ. V shed 3 bases, J shed 5 bases, and the junction held 5 bases outside the gene matches. This CDR3 is 14 amino acids long. Here the CDR3 reads CASSFSGRIDEQYF. In DNA, the CDR3 is TGTGCCAGCAGCTTTAGCGGGAGAATTGACGAGCAGTACTTC.

This clonotype has ten or more counts. V is TRBV12-3 or TRBV12-4 and J is TRBJ2-3; 9 positions match TRBD2. V was clipped by 5 bases and J by 0 bases; unmatched bases: 6. The CDR3 is 16 residues long. As DNA, the CDR3 is TGTGCCAGCAGTCCGAGACTAGCGGCCAGCACAGATACGCAGTATTTT. Its translation: CASSPRLAASTDTQYF.

This clonotype has only a few counts. The V call is TRBV10-2, the J call TRBJ2-7; the match to TRBD2 covers 7 bases. With V trimmed by 7 bases and J by 1 base, 4 bases remained unmatched. The CDR3 runs 13 residues. Germline CDR1 and CDR2: WSHSY and SAAADI. The CDR3 protein is CASMGGESYEQYF. The CDR3 DNA is TGCGCCAGCATGGGGGGGGAATCCTACGAGCAGTACTTC.

This clonotype has a count of ten or more. The chain couples TRBV7-3 to TRBJ2-1, with a possible D match to TRBD1 (5 bases). Trimming took 1 base from V and 9 from J, leaving 10 bases between them. This CDR3 is built from 13 residues. From germline, CDR1 is SGHTA and CDR2 FQGTGA. The DNA of the CDR3 is TGTGCCAGCAGCTTAATTGGGGCCGGTGAGCAGTTCTTC. It yields the protein CASSLIGAGEQFF. The full variable domain, its missing parts supplied by reference TRBV7-3 and TRBJ2-1, is GAGVSQTPSNKVTEKGKYVELRCDPISGHTALYWYRQSLGQGPEFLIYFQGTGAADDSGLPNDRFFAVRPEGSVSTLKIQRTERGDSAVYLCASSLIGAGEQFFGPGTRLTVL.

This chain uses TRBV9 with TRBJ2-1; tentatively, D is TRBD1 (5 bases). This CDR3 region has 12 residues. Germline values: CDR1 SGDLS, CDR2 YYNGEE. Trimming took 7 bases from V and 6 from J, leaving 11 bases between them. The CDR3 DNA is TGTGCCAGCGGCGAAGGGGTCAATGAGCAGTTCTTC. This codes for CASGEGVNEQFF. The full variable domain, completed using reference TRBV9 and TRBJ2-1, is DSGVTQTPKHLITATGQRVTLRCSPRSGDLSVYWYQQSLDQGLQFLIQYYNGEERAKGNILERFSAQQFPDLHSELNLSSLELGDSALYFCASGEGVNEQFFGPGTRLTVL.

This clonotype has a handful of counts. This chain connects TRBV4-3 to TRBJ2-1; 11 nucleotides match TRBD2. V was clipped by 5 bases and J by 9 bases; unmatched bases: 9. Germline V lookup: CDR1 LGHNA, CDR2 YSLEER. The CDR3 runs 15 residues. This CDR3 reads CASSYIAGGPAEQFF. The CDR3 DNA follows: TGCGCCAGCAGCTATATAGCGGGAGGGCCCGCTGAGCAGTTCTTC.

The rearrangement joins TRBV5-6 to TRBJ2-3, with D unresolved. CDR1 is SGHDT, CDR2 YYEEEE, per germline. CDR3 length equals 13 residues. The germline V and J ends were trimmed by 1 base and 4 bases, with 7 bases remaining between them. CDR3 nucleotides: TGTGCCAGCAGCTTGTGGGGTCCAGATACGCAGTATTTT. Protein: CASSLWGPDTQYF. The full variable domain, completed using reference TRBV5-6 and TRBJ2-3, is DAGVTQSPTHLIKTRGQQVTLRCSPKSGHDTVSWYQQALGQGPQFIFQYYEEEERQRGNFPDRFSGHQFPNYSSELNVNALLLGDSALYLCASSLWGPDTQYFGPGTRLTVL.

The chain uses TRBV2 and TRBJ1-5; TRBD1 matches 7 bases. The J segment lost 6 bases and the V segment lost 2 bases, leaving 7 bases of the junction unmatched. Germline CDR1 SNHLY, CDR2 FYNNEI. The CDR3 is made up of 15 amino acids. The CDR3 reads CASSESGGPRQPQHF. Here the CDR3 DNA reads TGTGCCAGCAGTGAATCAGGGGGTCCCCGTCAGCCCCAGCATTTT.

This sequence joins TRBV9 and TRBJ2-7; D is perhaps TRBD2 (8 bases). The V end was cut by 8 bases, the J end by 7 bases, with 19 bases between. Germline-derived CDR1 and CDR2 are SGDLS and YYNGEE. The CDR3 is 13 residues long. CDR3 protein: CARNRQGLGEQYF. The CDR3 bases are TGTGCCAGAAACCGACAGGGACTAGGGGAGCAGTACTTC.

The chain joins TRBV2 to TRBJ1-1; 8 positions match TRBD1. The germline gives CDR1 SNHLY, CDR2 FYNNEI. The length of the CDR3 is 17 residues. J lost 1 base, V lost 1 base, and 8 bases had no gene match. The CDR3: CASSEGYRTGQNTEAFF. The CDR3 DNA sequence: TGTGCCAGCAGTGAAGGTTACAGGACAGGGCAGAACACTGAAGCTTTCTTT.

The sample holds a few counts of this clonotype. The V and J genes are TRBV20-1 and TRBJ1-4, with TRBD1 as a possible D gene (6 bases). Trimming cost V 2 bases and J 0 bases, with 7 bases left between them. CDR3 size: 14 residues. Germline V gene sequence: CDR1 DFQATT, CDR2 SNEGSKA (reference sequence). CDR3 protein: CSARQGTTNEKLFF. For the CDR3, the DNA is TGCAGTGCTAGACAGGGGACAACTAATGAAAAACTGTTTTTT.

In regard to this clonotype: A read error may explain this, as a much larger clone is one base away. This rearrangement joins TRBV7-9 to TRBJ2-1; 7 bases line up with TRBD2. The CDR3 sequence is 13 residues long. Trimming removed 5 bases from V and 8 bases from J; junction bases left unmatched: 6. Germline assignment: CDR1 SEHNR and CDR2 FQNEAQ (reference sequence). CDR3 residues: CASSPSRGDEQFF. The CDR3 coding sequence is TGTGCCAGCAGCCCATCACGGGGGGATGAGCAGTTCTTC.

In its sample, this clonotype was seen many times. The rearrangement uses TRBV12-3 or TRBV12-4 and TRBJ1-1; unclear D gene. The CDR3 is 12 amino acids. Trimming stripped 2 bases from V and 1 base from J, with 2 bases between. CDR3 in amino acids: CASSLWNTEAFF. The DNA for the CDR3 is TGTGCCAGCAGTTTATGGAACACTGAAGCTTTCTTT.

This clonotype was observed at least ten times. V usage is TRBV5-1 and J usage is TRBJ2-1, with 13 bases that match TRBD2. After removal of 0 bases from V and 0 bases from J, the junction contained 0 bases not matched to a gene. The germline CDR1 and CDR2 sequences are SGHRS and YFSETQ. The CDR3 sequence is 17 residues long. The CDR3 nucleotides are TGCGCCAGCAGCTTGGGGACTAGCGGGAGCTCCTACAATGAGCAGTTCTTC. It translates to CASSLGTSGSSYNEQFF. Full variable domain (rest looked up from reference TRBV5-1 and TRBJ2-1): KAGVTQTPRYLIKTRGQQVTLSCSPISGHRSVSWYQQTPGQGLQFLFEYFSETQRNKGNFPGRFSGRQFSNSRSEMNVSTLELGDSALYLCASSLGTSGSSYNEQFFGPGTRLTVL.

A few counts support this clonotype. This chain connects TRBV7-8 to TRBJ1-3, with 7 bases identical to TRBD1. CDR3 size: 15 residues. V lost 5 bases and J lost 5; bases outside the gene matches: 9. CDR1 SGHVS and CDR2 FQNEAQ come from the germline V gene. CDR3 loop: CASSATPGQRNTIYF. CDR3 in DNA: TGTGCCAGCAGCGCCACCCCGGGACAGAGAAACACCATATATTTT.

In this sample, this clonotype turned up a few times. The chain links TRBV20-1 to TRBJ2-7; 16 bases map to TRBD2. Germline CDR1 is DFQATT and CDR2 is SNEGSKA (reference sequence). V lost 5 bases, J lost 5 bases, and 9 bases stayed unmatched. The CDR3 is made up of 16 amino acids. CDR3 sequence reads: CSAPGTSGRDLNEQYF. Here the CDR3 DNA reads TGCAGTGCTCCCGGGACTAGCGGGAGGGACTTGAACGAGCAGTACTTC.

The rearrangement joins TRBV7-2 to TRBJ2-1; 11 positions agree with TRBD2. V lost 5 bases to trimming and J lost 9 bases; unmatched junction nucleotides: 6. Germline loops: CDR1 SGHTA, CDR2 FQGNSA. The CDR3 length is 14 residues. The CDR3 loop reads CASSLTSGKGEQFF. As DNA, the CDR3 is TGTGCCAGCAGCCTGACTAGCGGGAAGGGTGAGCAGTTCTTC.

This clonotype has a count of ten or more. The rearrangement uses TRBV7-6 and TRBJ1-1; D perhaps matches TRBD1 (5 bases). Trimming took 1 base from V and 5 from J, leaving 20 bases between them. The CDR3 consists of 17 residues. Germline-derived CDR1 and CDR2 are SGHVS and FNYEAQ. DNA of the CDR3: TGTGCCAGCAGCTTAGACCCCCCTGGGGGGTGGGGTACTGAAGCTTTCTTT. This translates into CASSLDPPGGWGTEAFF.

The chain employs TRBV14 and TRBJ1-1; 8 bases fit TRBD1. The CDR3 is 14 amino acids. The germline CDR1 and CDR2 sequences are SGHDN and FVKESK. V was clipped by 7 bases and J by 8 bases; unmatched bases: 12. The CDR3: CASNRQGPRSEAFF. CDR3 nucleotides: TGTGCCAGCAATCGACAGGGGCCCCGCTCCGAAGCTTTCTTT.

The chain has TRBV12-3 or TRBV12-4 and TRBJ1-5; TRBD1 matches at 9 bases. This CDR3 is 15 amino acids long. The J segment lost 6 bases and the V segment lost 5 bases, leaving 8 bases of the junction unmatched. In nucleotides, the CDR3 is TGTGCCAGCAGTACGGGACAGGGTATGGGTCAGCCCCAGCATTTT. Translating gives CASSTGQGMGQPQHF.

This clonotype was recorded a few times. The rearrangement uses TRBV20-1 and TRBJ2-3, with D perhaps TRBD1 (5 bases). Trimming stripped 4 bases from V and 0 bases from J, with 14 bases between. The CDR3 totals 15 residues. CDR1 is DFQATT, CDR2 SNEGSKA, per germline (reference sequence). CDR3 DNA sequence: TGCAGTGCTACAGACATGAGACAGAGCACAGATACGCAGTATTTT. This sequence encodes CSATDMRQSTDTQYF.

This clonotype was detected only a few times. This chain links TRBV4-3 with TRBJ2-7; no definite D call. Trimming removed 1 base at V and 0 bases at J, with 10 bases between. Germline CDR1 and CDR2: LGHNA and YSLEER. The CDR3 is made up of 15 amino acids. CDR3 protein: CASSQVIASSYEQYF. The CDR3 bases are TGCGCCAGCAGCCAAGTTATCGCCAGCTCCTACGAGCAGTACTTC.

The chain joins TRBV7-9 to TRBJ2-5; TRBD2 agrees at 11 bases. The CDR3 sequence is 17 residues long. Losses at the gene ends were 2 bases for V and 2 bases for J; bases not matched to a gene: 7. The V gene's germline CDR1 is SEHNR and CDR2 FQNEAQ (reference sequence). CDR3 DNA: TGTGCCAGCAGCTTACTACTAGCGGGAGCCATACAAGAGACCCAGTACTTC. Its translation: CASSLLLAGAIQETQYF.